One sample yielded the 22 T cell receptor beta chains listed below, sequenced in a study of identical twins. Each CDR3 protein gets one entry after TCRdb re-called the 5' RACE reads with MiXCR. This sample carries 1.5 million to 2 million distinct CDR3 sequences, roughly a third of them seen once, and the ten largest clones take 0.27%. Sequencing input: cord blood. The receptors derive from a newborn girl in good health.

A few counts support this clonotype. This sequence joins TRBV20-1 and TRBJ2-1, with unresolved D. Trimming stripped 3 bases from V and 4 bases from J, with 10 bases between. The germline V gene encodes CDR1 DFQATT and CDR2 SNEGSKA (reference sequence). The CDR3 has 13 residues. The CDR3 bases are TGCAGTGCTAGCCGATCTGTATACAATGAGCAGTTCTTC. Amino acid sequence: CSASRSVYNEQFF.

This clonotype occurred a few times. The chain joins TRBV28 to TRBJ2-7, with unresolved D. Germline CDR1 is MDHEN and CDR2 is SYDVKM. V lost 3 bases and J 1 base, leaving 16 bases between the germline ends. The CDR3 covers 16 residues. The CDR3: CASSFPLVTPSYEQYF. Written as DNA, the CDR3 is TGTGCCAGCAGTTTTCCCTTAGTAACCCCATCCTACGAGCAGTACTTC.

The chain is built from TRBV5-8 and TRBJ2-3; D unclear. The V end was cut by 4 bases, the J end by 2 bases, with 17 bases between. The CDR3 totals 16 residues. CDR1 is SGHTS, CDR2 YDEGEE, per germline. CDR3 loop: CASSLRPGNPTDTQYF. CDR3 DNA: TGTGCCAGCAGCCTGAGGCCGGGCAATCCCACAGATACGCAGTATTTT.

The table lists this clonotype with a few counts. The chain is built from TRBV6-1 and TRBJ1-2; D is ambiguous. This CDR3 has 13 amino acids. Germline V lookup: CDR1 MNHNS, CDR2 SASEGT. With 3 bases removed from V and 6 bases from J, the gap between germline ends came to 11 bases. CDR3 sequence reads: CASSEGGSHGYTF. For the CDR3, the DNA is TGTGCCAGCAGTGAGGGAGGGTCCCATGGCTACACCTTC.

The gene calls are TRBV25-1 and TRBJ1-2; TRBD1 aligns across 8 bases. The germline V gene has CDR1 MGHDK and CDR2 SYGVNS. The CDR3 is 12 residues long. Germline trimming cut 10 bases from V and 4 bases from J; bases unmatched to any gene: 5. The CDR3 protein is CATLQGGYGYTF. The CDR3 region has the DNA TGTGCCACCCTACAGGGGGGCTATGGCTACACCTTC.

A remark on this clonotype: This is likely a read error, given that the CDR3 carries no conserved phenylalanine or tryptophan at its end. The rearrangement uses TRBV4-2 and TRBJ2-3; 11 bases agree with TRBD2. V lost 2 bases and J lost 3; bases outside the gene matches: 1. The germline V gene has CDR1 LGHNA and CDR2 YNFKEQ. The CDR3 sequence is 15 residues long. The CDR3 here is CASSQLAGGTDTQYC. CDR3 in DNA: TGTGCCAGCAGCCAACTAGCGGGAGGAACAGATACGCAGTATTGT.

The V call is TRBV6-6, the J call TRBJ1-2; D is possibly TRBD1 (6 bases). Germline V gives CDR1 MNHNY, CDR2 SVGAGI (reference sequence). V gave up 11 bases and J gave up 5 bases, with 12 bases separating them. This CDR3 is 11 amino acids long. The CDR3 loop is CAGPQGYGYTF. The CDR3 DNA follows: TGTGCCGGCCCCCAGGGGTATGGCTACACCTTC.

In the case of this clonotype: A much bigger clone sits one base away, suggesting this may be a read error. A read error is likely, as this CDR3 ends without the conserved phenylalanine or tryptophan. The chain uses TRBV3-1 and TRBJ2-3; D gene uncertain. V gave up 3 bases and J gave up 6 bases, with 13 bases separating them. The length of the CDR3 is 14 residues. The germline V gene has CDR1 LGHDT and CDR2 YNNKEL (reference sequence). In nucleotides, the CDR3 is TGTGCCAGCAGCCATTCCTTAAGTGGGGATACGCAGTATTTA. As protein: CASSHSLSGDTQYL.

This clonotype was counted many times. The V gene is TRBV7-2, the J gene TRBJ2-3; D uncertain. V gave up 0 bases and J gave up 5 bases, with 3 bases separating them. This CDR3 is 12 amino acids long. CDR1 is SGHTA and CDR2 is FQGNSA in the germline V gene. This chain's CDR3 is CASSLAIDTQYF. In nucleotides, the CDR3 is TGTGCCAGCAGCTTAGCGATAGATACGCAGTATTTT.

This chain links TRBV27 with TRBJ2-1, with TRBD2 identical over 8 bases. The CDR3 covers 15 residues. The trim removed 5 bases at V and 7 bases at J, leaving 10 bases unmatched. In germline, CDR1 is MNHEY, CDR2 SMNVEV (reference sequence). The DNA for the CDR3 is TGTGCCAGCAGTCTAGCCGGGACTAGGGGTAATGAGCAGTTCTTC. This translates into CASSLAGTRGNEQFF.

The rearrangement links TRBV2 to TRBJ2-1; 9 bases are a match to TRBD2. This CDR3 region has 17 residues. Germline CDR1 and CDR2: SNHLY and FYNNEI. The ends lost 4 bases at V and 0 bases at J; junction bases unmatched: 7. The CDR3 DNA reads as TGTGCCAGCAGTGTCCTAGCGGGGATAGGCTCCTACAATGAGCAGTTCTTC. This codes for CASSVLAGIGSYNEQFF.

The chain carries TRBV2 and TRBJ2-7; 12 bases map to TRBD2. V trimming: 6 bases; J trimming: 2 bases; junction bases outside the gene matches: 5. Germline values: CDR1 SNHLY, CDR2 FYNNEI. CDR3 size: 15 residues. The DNA of the CDR3 is TGTGCCAGCAGGGGAGGACTAGCGGGACCCTACGAGCAGTACTTC. The encoded protein is CASRGGLAGPYEQYF. Looking up the rest from reference TRBV2 and TRBJ2-7 gives the full variable domain: EPEVTQTPSHQVTQMGQEVILRCVPISNHLYFYWYRQILGQKVEFLVSFYNNEISEKSEIFDDQFSVERPDGSNFTLKIRSTKLEDSAMYFCASRGGLAGPYEQYFGPGTRLTVT.

The V and J genes are TRBV10-3 and TRBJ2-2; no clear D. The CDR3 covers 14 residues. Germline values: CDR1 ENHRY, CDR2 SYGVKD. Trimming removed 7 bases at V and 5 bases at J, with 14 bases between. The CDR3, as DNA: TGTGCCATCAAGAGACAAGGCCTAACCGGGGAGCTGTTTTTT. It is translated as CAIKRQGLTGELFF.

The rearrangement joins TRBV10-3 to TRBJ1-4, with D perhaps TRBD1 (6 bases). The germline V gene has CDR1 ENHRY and CDR2 SYGVKD. There are 15 residues in the CDR3. V lost 10 bases and J lost 4, with 19 bases in between. The CDR3, as DNA: TGTGCCACCCGTGAGGGGGACGGACGTAATGAAAAACTGTTTTTT. The encoded protein is CATREGDGRNEKLFF.

Concerning this clonotype: Compared with germline, one end of the junction differs, possibly owing to a read error. The chain uses TRBV7-2 and TRBJ2-3; D may be TRBD2 (6 bases). Per germline, CDR1 SGHTA and CDR2 FQGNSA. The CDR3 runs 14 residues. CDR3 residues: CVSSLDGGTDTQYF. The CDR3 bases are TGTGTCAGCAGCTTAGACGGAGGGACAGATACGCAGTATTTT.

There are many counts of this clonotype. The chain recombines TRBV18 with TRBJ2-7, with TRBD2 identical over 7 bases. V was pared by 1 base and J by 0 bases, with 6 bases of the junction left unmatched. Germline V gives CDR1 KGHSH, CDR2 LQKENI. The CDR3 is 16 residues long. The CDR3 coding sequence is TGTGCCAGCTCACCACAGTCTGCTAGCGGCTCCTACGAGCAGTACTTC. Encoded protein: CASSPQSASGSYEQYF. Complete variable domain (other parts from reference TRBV18 and TRBJ2-7): NAGVMQNPRHLVRRRGQEARLRCSPMKGHSHVYWYRQLPEEGLKFMVYLQKENIIDESGMPKERFSAEFPKEGPSILRIQQVVRGDSAAYFCASSPQSASGSYEQYFGPGTRLTVT.

The chain employs TRBV7-2 and TRBJ1-1, with D perhaps TRBD1 (5 bases). V lost 5 bases and J lost 6, with 10 bases in between. CDR1 SGHTA and CDR2 FQGNSA come from the germline V gene. The CDR3 is 12 residues long. The CDR3, as DNA: TGTGCCAGCAGCATTGGGGCACCTGAAGCTTTCTTT. It is translated as CASSIGAPEAFF.

As regards this clonotype: This may arise from a read error, as a much more abundant clone is one base away. This chain connects TRBV29-1 to TRBJ2-6; D is perhaps TRBD1 (5 bases). The CDR3 has 16 residues. The germline V gene has CDR1 SQVTM and CDR2 ANQGSEA. The CDR3 here is CGVEEVGVAGANVLTF. DNA for the CDR3: TGCGGCGTTGAAGAGGTAGGGGTAGCTGGGGCCAACGTCCTGACTTTC. Full variable domain (remainder filled in from reference TRBV29-1 and TRBJ2-6): SAVISQKPSRDICQRGTSLTIQCQVDSQVTMMFWYRQQPGQSLTLIATANQGSEATYESGFVIDKFPISRPNLTFSTLTVSNMSPEDSSIYLCGVEEVGVAGANVLTFGAGSRLTVL.

J is TRBJ2-3 and V is TRBV20-1; 12 positions agree with TRBD2. Germline V gives CDR1 DFQATT, CDR2 SNEGSKA (reference sequence). V lost 3 bases to trimming and J lost 4 bases; unmatched junction nucleotides: 5. The CDR3 sequence is 15 residues long. In DNA form, the CDR3 reads TGCAGTGCTAGCCGGACTAGCGGGGACGCAGATACGCAGTATTTT. This sequence encodes CSASRTSGDADTQYF.

The gene calls are TRBV7-2 and TRBJ2-2, with D perhaps TRBD2 (5 bases). Per the germline V gene, CDR1 is SGHTA and CDR2 is FQGNSA. Between the trimmed V and J ends, which lost 3 bases and 3 bases, there was a span of 8 bases. This CDR3 region has 14 residues. CDR3 sequence (DNA): TGTGCCAGCAGCTTTAGCGAGTACACCGGGGAGCTGTTTTTT. It codes for CASSFSEYTGELFF.

This rearrangement joins TRBV5-1 to TRBJ2-1; D remains unclear. V was clipped by 5 bases and J by 11 bases, with 17 bases between them. This CDR3 spans 13 amino acids. Per the germline V gene, CDR1 is SGHRS and CDR2 is YFSETQ. The CDR3 DNA reads TGCGCCAGCAGTCCTTTCAGGCCAGAGCAGCAGTTCTTC. Protein product: CASSPFRPEQQFF. The full variable domain, completed using reference TRBV5-1 and TRBJ2-1, is KAGVTQTPRYLIKTRGQQVTLSCSPISGHRSVSWYQQTPGQGLQFLFEYFSETQRNKGNFPGRFSGRQFSNSRSEMNVSTLELGDSALYLCASSPFRPEQQFFGPGTRLTVL.

The chain links TRBV2 to TRBJ1-4; TRBD1 might be the D (5 bases). Trimming took 4 bases from V and 8 from J, leaving 14 bases between them. This CDR3 has 14 amino acids. Germline V gene data show CDR1 as SNHLY and CDR2 as FYNNEI. DNA of the CDR3: TGTGCCAGCAGTGGGGAGGGGCTCGGGGAAAAACTGTTTTTT. Translation gives CASSGEGLGEKLFF.